The rows below give T cell receptor beta chains drawn from one sample of a study of graft-versus-host responses after intestinal transplantation. This table comes from immunoSEQ multiplex PCR, and its TCRdb copy is limited to in-frame clones, with some not included. In the table there are 4,000 to 5,000 clones, 25% to 30% of which are singletons. The sample was alloreactive CD4+ T cells from a mixed lymphocyte reaction culture, taken before transplantation. The receptors originated from a human patient who was an organ donor for intestinal transplantation. Both conserved end residues are part of each CDR3. Each record gives: V gene, clone size, CDR3 length, D gene, J gene, CDR3 DNA, CDR3 protein. A D gene is named only where the DNA matches it firmly. Expanded clones get a size class; other rows say once, few or many, or leave the size out.

v_gene: TRBV6-1; abundance: NA; len: 13; d_gene: NA; j_gene: TRBJ2-1; CDR3nt: TGTGCCAGCAGTGACAGCTCCTACAATGAGCAGTTCTTC; CDR3aa: CASSDSSYNEQFF
v_gene: TRBV4-1; abundance: NA; len: 16; d_gene: NA; j_gene: TRBJ2-7; CDR3nt: TGTGCCAGCAGCCAAGAAGCTGGCCCAACGAGTAGGGAGCAGTACTTC; CDR3aa: CASSQEAGPTSREQYF
v_gene: TRBV6-1; abundance: NA; len: 14; d_gene: TRBD2; j_gene: TRBJ2-7; CDR3nt: TGTGCCATCAGCCCTAGCGGGGCGACCTACGAGCAGTACTTC; CDR3aa: CAISPSGATYEQYF
v_gene: TRBV19; abundance: once; len: 14; d_gene: TRBD1; j_gene: TRBJ2-5; CDR3nt: TGTGCCAGTAGTATAGGGGGACAGAGGGAGACCCAGTACTTC; CDR3aa: CASSIGGQRETQYF
v_gene: TRBV10-3; abundance: NA; len: 15; d_gene: NA; j_gene: TRBJ2-6; CDR3nt: TGTGCCATCAGTGGGACAGCAGCTGGGGCCAACGTCCTGACTTTC; CDR3aa: CAISGTAAGANVLTF
v_gene: TRBV18; abundance: NA; len: 16; d_gene: NA; j_gene: TRBJ1-1; CDR3nt: TGTGCCAGCAGCGTAGCTACGGCGGGACGGAACACTGAAGCTTTCTTT; CDR3aa: CASSVATAGRNTEAFF
v_gene: TRBV27; abundance: NA; len: 16; d_gene: TRBD2; j_gene: TRBJ2-5; CDR3nt: TGTGCCAGCAGTTCCTCCCTGGGAGCGGGGCCAAGGACCCAGTACTTC; CDR3aa: CASSSSLGAGPRTQYF
v_gene: TRBV29-1; abundance: few; len: 13; d_gene: NA; j_gene: TRBJ1-1; CDR3nt: TGCAGCTCCAGTTGGTCGGTAAACACTGAAGCTTTCTTT; CDR3aa: CSSSWSVNTEAFF
v_gene: TRBV6-1; abundance: few; len: 13; d_gene: NA; j_gene: TRBJ1-2; CDR3nt: TGTGCCAGCAGTGAAGTCAGGGACTATGGCTACACCTTC; CDR3aa: CASSEVRDYGYTF
v_gene: TRBV6-5; abundance: NA; len: 12; d_gene: NA; j_gene: TRBJ1-1; CDR3nt: TGTGCCAGCAGTCGGCAGAACACTGAAGCTTTCTTT; CDR3aa: CASSRQNTEAFF
v_gene: TRBV5-1; abundance: few; len: 14; d_gene: NA; j_gene: TRBJ1-1; CDR3nt: TGCGCCAGCAGCCACTTCACAGGGAACACTGAAGCTTTCTTT; CDR3aa: CASSHFTGNTEAFF
v_gene: TRBV5-4; abundance: NA; len: 13; d_gene: NA; j_gene: TRBJ2-3; CDR3nt: TGTGCCAGCAGCTTGGCCAGGGCAGATACGCAGTATTTT; CDR3aa: CASSLARADTQYF
v_gene: TRBV7-8; abundance: NA; len: 16; d_gene: TRBD2; j_gene: TRBJ2-5; CDR3nt: TGTGCCAGCAGCACCCGCTTGAGCGGTCGCCGGGGGGCCCAGTACTTC; CDR3aa: CASSTRLSGRRGAQYF
v_gene: TRBV5-1; abundance: NA; len: 15; d_gene: NA; j_gene: TRBJ2-5; CDR3nt: TGCGCCAGCAGCTTGGTAACAGGGTACCAAGAGACCCAGTACTTC; CDR3aa: CASSLVTGYQETQYF
v_gene: TRBV7-8; abundance: medium-sized; len: 13; d_gene: NA; j_gene: TRBJ1-5; CDR3nt: TGTGCCAGCAGCCGGGACGGCAATCAGCCCCAGCATTTT; CDR3aa: CASSRDGNQPQHF
v_gene: TRBV9; abundance: NA; len: 14; d_gene: TRBD2; j_gene: TRBJ2-5; CDR3nt: TGTGCCAGCAGCCCGGGACTAGCCCAAGAGACCCAGTACTTC; CDR3aa: CASSPGLAQETQYF
v_gene: TRBV2; abundance: NA; len: 12; d_gene: NA; j_gene: TRBJ2-5; CDR3nt: TGTGCCAGCAGTGATTCCCCGGAGACCCAGTACTTC; CDR3aa: CASSDSPETQYF
v_gene: TRBV6-5; abundance: NA; len: 15; d_gene: TRBD1; j_gene: TRBJ1-1; CDR3nt: TGTGCCAGCAGACCGGGACAGATCATGAACACTGAAGCTTTCTTT; CDR3aa: CASRPGQIMNTEAFF
v_gene: TRBV4-1; abundance: NA; len: 15; d_gene: TRBD2; j_gene: TRBJ2-5; CDR3nt: TGTGCCAGCAGCCAAGGCGGGGGGGCTGGGGAGACCCAGTACTTC; CDR3aa: CASSQGGGAGETQYF
v_gene: TRBV9; abundance: few; len: 14; d_gene: TRBD2; j_gene: TRBJ2-3; CDR3nt: TGTGCCAGCAGCGCTAGCGGGGGGCAAGATACGCAGTATTTT; CDR3aa: CASSASGGQDTQYF
v_gene: TRBV10-3; abundance: NA; len: 13; d_gene: NA; j_gene: TRBJ1-3; CDR3nt: TGTGCCATCACGGGTTCGGCTGGAAACACCATATATTTT; CDR3aa: CAITGSAGNTIYF
v_gene: TRBV11-3; abundance: few; len: 15; d_gene: TRBD1; j_gene: TRBJ1-1; CDR3nt: TGTGCCAGCAGCTTAGATGGGACAGGGGACACTGAAGCTTTCTTT; CDR3aa: CASSLDGTGDTEAFF
v_gene: TRBV11-2; abundance: few; len: 16; d_gene: TRBD1; j_gene: TRBJ1-2; CDR3nt: TGTGCCAGCAGCCTCTACAGGGGCCTAAAAAACTATGGCTACACCTTC; CDR3aa: CASSLYRGLKNYGYTF
v_gene: TRBV6-1; abundance: few; len: 12; d_gene: NA; j_gene: TRBJ1-5; CDR3nt: TGTGACGGGGCAGGGGGCAATCAGCCCCAGCATTTT; CDR3aa: CDGAGGNQPQHF
v_gene: TRBV18; abundance: NA; len: 15; d_gene: TRBD1; j_gene: TRBJ2-7; CDR3nt: TGTGCCAGCTCACCACCTTGGACAGGGTTTAACGAGCAGTACTTC; CDR3aa: CASSPPWTGFNEQYF
v_gene: TRBV30; abundance: NA; len: 11; d_gene: NA; j_gene: TRBJ2-1; CDR3nt: TGTGCCTGGAGTTCTCCATATGAGCAGTTCTTC; CDR3aa: CAWSSPYEQFF
v_gene: TRBV7-6; abundance: large; len: 15; d_gene: NA; j_gene: TRBJ2-3; CDR3nt: TGTGCCAGCAGCCTCCGGGACATACTCACAGATACGCAGTATTTT; CDR3aa: CASSLRDILTDTQYF
v_gene: TRBV7-6; abundance: NA; len: 12; d_gene: NA; j_gene: TRBJ2-1; CDR3nt: TGTGCCAGCAGACCGGCCAGCAATGAGCAGTTCTTC; CDR3aa: CASRPASNEQFF
v_gene: TRBV9; abundance: NA; len: 13; d_gene: TRBD1; j_gene: TRBJ1-2; CDR3nt: TGTGCCAGCAGGGGGGACAGGGTCGCTGGCTACACCTTC; CDR3aa: CASRGDRVAGYTF
v_gene: TRBV5-1; abundance: NA; len: 11; d_gene: TRBD2; j_gene: TRBJ2-1; CDR3nt: TGCGCCAGCAGTTCACTAGCGGAGCAGTTCTTC; CDR3aa: CASSSLAEQFF
v_gene: TRBV11-3; abundance: medium-sized; len: 15; d_gene: NA; j_gene: TRBJ2-5; CDR3nt: TGTGCCAGCAGCCTATTTACAGGGTCGATAGAGACCCAGTACTTC; CDR3aa: CASSLFTGSIETQYF
v_gene: TRBV4-2; abundance: NA; len: 15; d_gene: NA; j_gene: TRBJ2-2; CDR3nt: TGTGCCAGCACCCCTCTTGTGGGGTTGTTAGGGGAGCTGTTTTTT; CDR3aa: CASTPLVGLLGELFF
v_gene: TRBV19; abundance: few; len: 13; d_gene: NA; j_gene: TRBJ1-1; CDR3nt: TGTGCCAGTAGCCCCGCCAGGGGCACTGAAGCTTTCTTT; CDR3aa: CASSPARGTEAFF
v_gene: TRBV29-1; abundance: NA; len: 14; d_gene: TRBD1; j_gene: TRBJ2-7; CDR3nt: TGCAGCGTTGAAAGGCTGCAGGGGGCTTGGGAGCAGTACTTC; CDR3aa: CSVERLQGAWEQYF
v_gene: TRBV29-1; abundance: NA; len: 11; d_gene: NA; j_gene: TRBJ1-1; CDR3nt: TGCAGCGTTGAAGACAACACTGAAGCTTTCTTT; CDR3aa: CSVEDNTEAFF
v_gene: TRBV11-2; abundance: NA; len: 14; d_gene: TRBD1; j_gene: TRBJ1-2; CDR3nt: TGTGCCAGCAGCTTAGAAACAGGGGGCTATGGCTACACCTTC; CDR3aa: CASSLETGGYGYTF
v_gene: TRBV2; abundance: NA; len: 14; d_gene: NA; j_gene: TRBJ1-5; CDR3nt: TGTGCCAGCAGGGGACATAGGGACAATCAGCCCCAGCATTTT; CDR3aa: CASRGHRDNQPQHF
v_gene: TRBV6-4; abundance: NA; len: 15; d_gene: NA; j_gene: TRBJ1-2; CDR3nt: TGTGCCAGCAGTTACTCGTGGGTCGGGAACTATGGCTACACCTTC; CDR3aa: CASSYSWVGNYGYTF
v_gene: TRBV4-2; abundance: NA; len: 18; d_gene: NA; j_gene: TRBJ2-1; CDR3nt: TGTGCCAGCAGCCAAGAGGCCACCGAAGCCCCTACTTACAATGAGCAGTTCTTC; CDR3aa: CASSQEATEAPTYNEQFF
v_gene: TRBV4-2; abundance: few; len: 15; d_gene: NA; j_gene: TRBJ1-1; CDR3nt: TGTGCCAGCAGCCACAGCCGCCTGTCGGGAACTGAAGCTTTCTTT; CDR3aa: CASSHSRLSGTEAFF
v_gene: TRBV10-3; abundance: few; len: 14; d_gene: TRBD2; j_gene: TRBJ2-7; CDR3nt: TGTGCCAGCAGTTCCCCGGGAGGGACCTACGAGCAGTACTTC; CDR3aa: CASSSPGGTYEQYF
v_gene: TRBV11-3; abundance: few; len: 14; d_gene: TRBD1; j_gene: TRBJ2-7; CDR3nt: TGTGCCAGCAGCTTAGGGGACAGGGCCTACGAGCAGTACTTC; CDR3aa: CASSLGDRAYEQYF
v_gene: TRBV6-6; abundance: large; len: 14; d_gene: TRBD2; j_gene: TRBJ2-7; CDR3nt: TGTGCCAGCAGTTCCCCGGGAGGGACCTACGAGCAGTACTTC; CDR3aa: CASSSPGGTYEQYF
v_gene: TRBV7-6; abundance: NA; len: 14; d_gene: NA; j_gene: TRBJ1-1; CDR3nt: TGTGCCAGCAGCTTACGGGGGGAGAACACTGAAGCTTTCTTT; CDR3aa: CASSLRGENTEAFF
v_gene: TRBV19; abundance: medium-sized; len: 16; d_gene: NA; j_gene: TRBJ1-2; CDR3nt: TGTGCCAGTAGTAATACAGGAGCCCCCTATCCCTATGGCTACACCTTC; CDR3aa: CASSNTGAPYPYGYTF
v_gene: TRBV6-1; abundance: NA; len: 12; d_gene: NA; j_gene: TRBJ1-1; CDR3nt: TGTGCCAGCAGTGAATGGTTCACTGAAGCTTTCTTT; CDR3aa: CASSEWFTEAFF
v_gene: TRBV9; abundance: medium-sized; len: 14; d_gene: TRBD1; j_gene: TRBJ2-7; CDR3nt: TGTGCCAGCAGCACAGGACAGGGGATCGACGAGCAGTACTTC; CDR3aa: CASSTGQGIDEQYF
v_gene: TRBV6-9; abundance: few; len: 13; d_gene: NA; j_gene: TRBJ2-7; CDR3nt: TGTGCCAGCGGTCTCGCGGGGCTCTACGAGCAGTACTTC; CDR3aa: CASGLAGLYEQYF
v_gene: TRBV5-1; abundance: NA; len: 14; d_gene: NA; j_gene: TRBJ1-5; CDR3nt: TGCGCCAGCAGCTTGGCCTCGGGGAATCAGCCCCAGCATTTT; CDR3aa: CASSLASGNQPQHF
v_gene: TRBV23-1; abundance: few; len: 18; d_gene: NA; j_gene: TRBJ1-2; CDR3nt: TGCGCCAGCAGTCAATCGAAGAGTAGTCACGGGCTTAACTATGGCTACACCTTC; CDR3aa: CASSQSKSSHGLNYGYTF
v_gene: TRBV10-2; abundance: large; len: 15; d_gene: TRBD2; j_gene: TRBJ2-4; CDR3nt: TGCGCCAGCAGCCCTAGCGGGGGGGCACGAAACATTCAGTACTTC; CDR3aa: CASSPSGGARNIQYF
v_gene: TRBV5-1; abundance: few; len: 14; d_gene: NA; j_gene: TRBJ2-5; CDR3nt: TGCGCCAGCAGCTTGGATACAGGGATAGAGACCCAGTACTTC; CDR3aa: CASSLDTGIETQYF
v_gene: TRBV7-9; abundance: NA; len: 15; d_gene: TRBD1; j_gene: TRBJ2-2; CDR3nt: TGTGCCAGCAGCTTACCCGGGACAGGGACCCGGGAGCTGTTTTTT; CDR3aa: CASSLPGTGTRELFF